Following are 21 T cell receptor beta chains from one sample sequenced in a study of T cells in localized non-small cell lung cancer. TCRdb keeps only in-frame clones here, not all; method: immunoSEQ multiplex PCR. This sample has tens of thousands of clones, with around 85% found just once. Sequenced here: peripheral blood, sampled before any cancer treatment. The origin of the receptors is a woman aged 40-70 years with stage I lung adenocarcinoma.

This clone has a single count. This chain connects TRBV28 to TRBJ2-5; the D call may be TRBD1 or TRBD2 (6 bases each). The CDR3 extends over 15 amino acids. V dropped 7 bases and J dropped 4 bases, with 19 bases sitting between them. Germline loops: CDR1 MDHEN, CDR2 SYDVKM. The DNA of the CDR3 is TGTGCCAGCATTGGGGGGCAGGGTGCACGAGAGACCCAGTACTTC. This encodes CASIGGQGARETQYF.

The chain employs TRBV30 and TRBJ1-5; D is ambiguous. Germline V lookup: CDR1 GTSNPN, CDR2 SVGIG (reference sequence). The ends were cut back, 0 bases at V and 4 bases at J, with 7 bases in the middle. CDR3 length equals 13 residues. The CDR3 here is CAWSVRENQPQHF. The DNA for the CDR3 is TGTGCCTGGAGTGTGAGAGAAAATCAGCCCCAGCATTTT.

The genes are TRBV7-2 and TRBJ2-1; 8 nucleotides agree with TRBD1. CDR1 is SGHTA and CDR2 is FQGNSA in the germline V gene. CDR3 length equals 15 residues. Germline trimming cut 3 bases from V and 4 bases from J; bases unmatched to any gene: 5. The CDR3 nucleotides are TGTGCCAGCAGCTTCACCAGGGGGCGATACAATGAGCAGTTCTTC. Translation: CASSFTRGRYNEQFF.

This clone came up a few times. This sequence joins TRBV5-4 and TRBJ1-1; weak D call: TRBD1 (6 bases). This CDR3 region has 14 residues. V shed 0 bases and J shed 8 bases, with 14 bases lying between them. Germline lookup yields CDR1 SGHNT and CDR2 YYREEE (reference sequence). The CDR3 nucleotides are TGTGCCAGCAGCTTGGGCGGGGCCGGGACAGAAGCTTTCTTT. It specifies CASSLGGAGTEAFF.

The chain couples TRBV5-1 to TRBJ2-2; D is possibly TRBD2 (6 bases). The CDR3 loop spans 19 amino acids. Germline V CDR1 and CDR2: SGHRS, YFSETQ. V gave up 4 bases and J gave up 2 bases, with 24 bases separating them. DNA of the CDR3: TGCGCCAGCAGCCCGGCTCTTGGGGGGAGGATTCTAAACACCGGGGAGCTGTTTTTT. Translating gives CASSPALGGRILNTGELFF.

The chain has TRBV2 and TRBJ1-1; a weak D match, TRBD1 (5 bases). Per the germline V gene, CDR1 is SNHLY and CDR2 is FYNNEI. Trimming pared 7 bases from V and 9 bases from J, leaving 21 bases between. The CDR3 is 14 amino acids. CDR3 coding DNA: TGTGCCAGCAAAATCGGGGAAACGGGGGGTAAAGCTTTCTTT. Its protein product is CASKIGETGGKAFF.

The chain links TRBV27 to TRBJ1-2; 9 positions agree with TRBD1. Germline assignment: CDR1 MNHEY and CDR2 SMNVEV (reference sequence). V was pared by 5 bases and J by 8 bases, with 6 bases of the junction left unmatched. There are 13 residues in the CDR3. As DNA, the CDR3 is TGTGCCAGCAGTCCGAGGACAGGGGTCGGCTACACCTTC. It yields the protein CASSPRTGVGYTF.

This rearrangement joins TRBV7-8 to TRBJ2-2; possible D gene TRBD1, 6 bases. Per germline, CDR1 SGHVS and CDR2 FQNEAQ. V was trimmed by 5 bases and J by 6 bases, leaving 10 bases between them. The CDR3 extends over 13 amino acids. The CDR3 DNA reads as TGTGCCAGCAGCATATACAGGGCCGGGGAGCTGTTTTTT. This translates into CASSIYRAGELFF.

The chain has TRBV28 and TRBJ1-3; D not resolved. This CDR3 region has 14 residues. With 4 bases removed from V and 4 bases from J, the gap between germline ends came to 11 bases. Germline V lookup: CDR1 MDHEN, CDR2 SYDVKM. The CDR3 here is CASSWGGKGNTIYF. DNA of the CDR3: TGTGCCAGCAGTTGGGGTGGTAAAGGAAACACCATATATTTT.

The chain joins TRBV18 to TRBJ1-2; 7 bases are shared with TRBD1. The CDR3 runs to 15 residues. CDR1 and CDR2 from the germline V gene are KGHSH and LQKENI. Germline trimming cut 5 bases from V and 2 bases from J; bases unmatched to any gene: 8. CDR3 sequence reads: CASSGARTGNYGYTF. The CDR3 DNA follows: TGTGCCAGCTCAGGCGCCAGGACAGGAAACTATGGCTACACCTTC.

This rearrangement joins TRBV6-1 to TRBJ1-4, with a possible D match to TRBD1 (5 bases). The V end was cut by 6 bases, the J end by 7 bases, with 12 bases between. The CDR3 covers 13 residues. CDR1 is MNHNS, CDR2 SASEGT, per germline. CDR3 in amino acids: CASSGGRGEKLFF. CDR3 DNA: TGTGCCAGCAGCGGGGGGAGGGGTGAAAAACTGTTTTTT.

The chain combines TRBV5-5 with TRBJ2-1; D is possibly TRBD1 (5 bases). CDR1 is SGHKS, CDR2 YYEKEE, per germline (reference sequence). V dropped 5 bases and J dropped 7 bases, with 10 bases sitting between them. The CDR3 sequence is 12 residues long. The CDR3 nucleotides are TGTGCCAGCAGACGTCAGGGTAATGAGCAGTTCTTC. As protein: CASRRQGNEQFF.

This rearrangement joins TRBV7-3 to TRBJ2-7; maybe TRBD1 (6 bases). Germline lookup yields CDR1 SGHTA and CDR2 FQGTGA. Trimming shortened V by 3 bases and J by 3 bases, and 9 bases separated the two germline ends. The CDR3 is made up of 13 amino acids. CDR3 protein: CASSLSDSYEQYF. The CDR3 bases are TGTGCCAGCAGCTTGTCGGACAGCTACGAGCAGTACTTC.

Turning to this clone: A read error may produce the germline difference seen at one junction end. The chain has TRBV2 and TRBJ2-7, with 9 bases aligning to TRBD1. This CDR3 spans 12 amino acids. Germline V gene data show CDR1 as SNHLY and CDR2 as FYNNEI. CDR3 coding DNA: TGTGCCAGCAGTGCGTCCAGGGACAGGGTTCTGTTC. This encodes CASSASRDRVLF.

The CDR3 protein is CASSPITGARQYF. The CDR3 DNA sequence: TGTGCCAGCAGCCCTATCACAGGGGCCCGGCAGTACTTC. The chain carries TRBV11-3 and TRBJ2-7, with 7 bases that match TRBD1. This CDR3 has 13 amino acids. The trim removed 5 bases at V and 9 bases at J, leaving 10 bases unmatched. In germline, CDR1 is SGHNT, CDR2 YENEEA.

The V and J genes are TRBV5-1 and TRBJ1-1; 7 bases fit TRBD1. CDR3 length: 14 residues. The junction had 7 bases not matched to a gene; V was cut back by 7 bases and J by 1 base. Germline CDR1 is SGHRS and CDR2 is YFSETQ. The CDR3 region is CASDLGTENTEAFF. The CDR3 nucleotides read TGCGCCAGCGACCTCGGGACAGAGAACACTGAAGCTTTCTTT.

This chain links TRBV5-8 with TRBJ1-2; D not certain. The CDR3 extends over 11 amino acids. Germline values: CDR1 SGHTS, CDR2 YDEGEE. Trimming took off 2 bases at V and 5 bases at J, with 4 bases between the two ends. CDR3 bases: TGTGCCAGCAGCTTAGGTTATGGCTACACCTTC. Encoded protein: CASSLGYGYTF.

This sequence joins TRBV18 and TRBJ2-1; 11 positions agree with TRBD1. CDR1 and CDR2 from the germline V gene are KGHSH and LQKENI. This CDR3 contains 15 residues. The trim removed 3 bases at V and 6 bases at J, leaving 4 bases unmatched. The CDR3 here is CASSPGTGGSNEQFF. The CDR3 bases are TGTGCCAGCTCACCTGGGACAGGGGGGAGCAATGAGCAGTTCTTC.

The chain combines TRBV5-6 with TRBJ2-5; D unresolved. V was pared by 3 bases and J by 3 bases, with 18 bases between. Per the germline V gene, CDR1 is SGHDT and CDR2 is YYEEEE. The CDR3 contains 16 residues. The CDR3 nucleotides read TGTGCCAGCAGCTCTTACCGGACCGACCCGAAAGAGACCCAGTACTTC. Residues: CASSSYRTDPKETQYF.

This sequence joins TRBV5-1 and TRBJ1-2; D unresolved. The CDR3 runs 13 residues. The germline V and J ends were trimmed by 4 bases and 3 bases, with 10 bases remaining between them. Germline CDR1 and CDR2: SGHRS and YFSETQ. As DNA, the CDR3 is TGCGCCAGCAGCCACAGCATAGACTATGGCTACACCTTC. This encodes CASSHSIDYGYTF.

The chain has TRBV2 and TRBJ1-3; D unresolved. V gave up 6 bases and J gave up 0 bases, with 12 bases separating them. The CDR3 runs 15 residues. Germline lookup yields CDR1 SNHLY and CDR2 FYNNEI. The CDR3 loop is CASSVQLISGNTIYF. In DNA form, the CDR3 reads TGTGCCAGCAGCGTACAGTTAATCTCTGGAAACACCATATATTTT.